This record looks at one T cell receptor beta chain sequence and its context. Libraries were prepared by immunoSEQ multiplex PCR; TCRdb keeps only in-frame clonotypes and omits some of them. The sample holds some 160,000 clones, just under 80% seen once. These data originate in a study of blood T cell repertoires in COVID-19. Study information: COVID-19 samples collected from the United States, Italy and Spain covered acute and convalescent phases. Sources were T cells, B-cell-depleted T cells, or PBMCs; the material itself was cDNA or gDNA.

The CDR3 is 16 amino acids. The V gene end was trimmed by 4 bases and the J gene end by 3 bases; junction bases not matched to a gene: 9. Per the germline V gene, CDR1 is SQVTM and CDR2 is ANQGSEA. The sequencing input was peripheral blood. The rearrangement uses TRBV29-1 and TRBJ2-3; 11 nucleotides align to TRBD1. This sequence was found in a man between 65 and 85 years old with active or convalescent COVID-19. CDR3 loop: CSVGGIGDRGTDTQYF. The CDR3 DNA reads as TGCAGCGTTGGAGGAATAGGGGACAGGGGGACAGATACGCAGTATTTT.